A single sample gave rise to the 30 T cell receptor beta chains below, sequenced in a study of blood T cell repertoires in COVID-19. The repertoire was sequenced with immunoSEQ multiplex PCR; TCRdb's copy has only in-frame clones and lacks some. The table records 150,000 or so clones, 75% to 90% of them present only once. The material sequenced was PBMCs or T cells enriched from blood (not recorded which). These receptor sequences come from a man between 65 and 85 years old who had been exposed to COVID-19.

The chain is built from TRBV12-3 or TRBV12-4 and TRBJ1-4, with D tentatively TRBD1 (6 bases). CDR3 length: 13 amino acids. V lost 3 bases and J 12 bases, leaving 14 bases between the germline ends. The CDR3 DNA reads TGTGCCAGCAGTTTGGATCCCCACAGGGAACTGTTTTTT. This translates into CASSLDPHRELFF.

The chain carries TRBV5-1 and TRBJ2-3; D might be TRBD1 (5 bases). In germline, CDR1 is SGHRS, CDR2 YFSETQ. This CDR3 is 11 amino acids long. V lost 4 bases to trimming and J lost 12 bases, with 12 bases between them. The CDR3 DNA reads TGCGCCAGCAGCCCGACAGTCCCTCAGTATTTT. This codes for CASSPTVPQYF. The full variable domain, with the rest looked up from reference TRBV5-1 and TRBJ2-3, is KAGVTQTPRYLIKTRGQQVTLSCSPISGHRSVSWYQQTPGQGLQFLFEYFSETQRNKGNFPGRFSGRQFSNSRSEMNVSTLELGDSALYLCASSPTVPQYFGPGTRLTVL.

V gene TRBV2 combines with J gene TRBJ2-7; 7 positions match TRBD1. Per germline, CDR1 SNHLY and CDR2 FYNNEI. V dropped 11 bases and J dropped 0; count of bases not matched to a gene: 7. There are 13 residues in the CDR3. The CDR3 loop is CALDREGSYEQYF. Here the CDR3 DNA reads TGTGCCCTCGACAGGGAAGGCTCCTACGAGCAGTACTTC.

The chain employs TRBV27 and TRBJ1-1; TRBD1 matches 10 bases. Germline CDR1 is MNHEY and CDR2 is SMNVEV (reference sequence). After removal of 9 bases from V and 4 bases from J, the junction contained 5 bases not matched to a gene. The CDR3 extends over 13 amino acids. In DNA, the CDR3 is TGTGCCAGTGGCTGGACAGGGGGCACTGAAGCTTTCTTT. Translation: CASGWTGGTEAFF.

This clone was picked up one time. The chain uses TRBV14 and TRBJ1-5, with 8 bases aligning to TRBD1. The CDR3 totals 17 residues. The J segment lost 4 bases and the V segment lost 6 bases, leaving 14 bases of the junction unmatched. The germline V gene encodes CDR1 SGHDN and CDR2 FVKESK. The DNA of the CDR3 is TGTGCCAGCAGTCGGGGGCGGCAGGGGGCTGAGAATCAGCCCCAGCATTTT. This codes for CASSRGRQGAENQPQHF. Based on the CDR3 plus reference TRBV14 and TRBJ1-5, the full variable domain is EAGVTQFPSHSVIEKGQTVTLRCDPISGHDNLYWYRRVMGKEIKFLLHFVKESKQDESGMPNNRFLAERTGGTYSTLKVQPAELEDSGVYFCASSRGRQGAENQPQHFGDGTRLSIL.

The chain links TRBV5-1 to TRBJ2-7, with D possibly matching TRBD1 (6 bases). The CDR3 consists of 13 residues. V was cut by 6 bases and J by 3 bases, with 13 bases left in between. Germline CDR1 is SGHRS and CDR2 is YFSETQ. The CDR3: CASNQGSNYEQYF. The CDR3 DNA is TGCGCCAGCAACCAGGGGTCCAACTACGAGCAGTACTTC.

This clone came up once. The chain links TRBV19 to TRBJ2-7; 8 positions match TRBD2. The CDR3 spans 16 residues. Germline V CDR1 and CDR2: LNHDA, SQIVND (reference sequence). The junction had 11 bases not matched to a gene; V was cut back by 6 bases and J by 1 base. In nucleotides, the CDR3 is TGTGCCAGTAGCCCTGGAGCGGGAGTTGGGTCCTACGAGCAGTACTTC. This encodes CASSPGAGVGSYEQYF.

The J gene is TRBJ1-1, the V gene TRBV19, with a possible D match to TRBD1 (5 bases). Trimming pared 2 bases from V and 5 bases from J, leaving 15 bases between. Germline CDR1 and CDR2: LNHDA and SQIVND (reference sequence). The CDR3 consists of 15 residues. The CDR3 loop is CASSILLGGKTEAFF. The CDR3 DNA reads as TGTGCCAGTAGTATACTTCTCGGGGGGAAGACTGAAGCTTTCTTT.

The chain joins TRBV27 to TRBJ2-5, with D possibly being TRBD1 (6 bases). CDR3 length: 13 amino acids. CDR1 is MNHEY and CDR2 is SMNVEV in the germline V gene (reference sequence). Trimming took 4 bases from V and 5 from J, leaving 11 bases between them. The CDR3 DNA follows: TGTGCCAGCAGTTACAGGGCCGCGGAGACCCAGTACTTC. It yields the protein CASSYRAAETQYF.

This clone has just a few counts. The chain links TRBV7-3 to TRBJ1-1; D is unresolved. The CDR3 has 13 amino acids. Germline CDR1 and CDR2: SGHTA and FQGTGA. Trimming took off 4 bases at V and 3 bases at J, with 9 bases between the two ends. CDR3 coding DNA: TGTGCCAGCAGCTCAACACCAGACACTGAAGCTTTCTTT. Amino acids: CASSSTPDTEAFF.

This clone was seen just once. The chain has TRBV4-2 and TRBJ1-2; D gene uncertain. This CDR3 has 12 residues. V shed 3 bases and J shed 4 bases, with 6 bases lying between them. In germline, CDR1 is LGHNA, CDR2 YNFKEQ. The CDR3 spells CASSQLPYGYTF. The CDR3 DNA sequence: TGTGCCAGCAGCCAGCTACCCTATGGCTACACCTTC.

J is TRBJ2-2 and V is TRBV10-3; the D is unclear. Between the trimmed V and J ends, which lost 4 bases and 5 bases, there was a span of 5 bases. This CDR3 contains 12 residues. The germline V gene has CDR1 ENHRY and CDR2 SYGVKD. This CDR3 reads CAISGETGELFF. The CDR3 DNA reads TGTGCCATCAGTGGAGAAACCGGGGAGCTGTTTTTT.

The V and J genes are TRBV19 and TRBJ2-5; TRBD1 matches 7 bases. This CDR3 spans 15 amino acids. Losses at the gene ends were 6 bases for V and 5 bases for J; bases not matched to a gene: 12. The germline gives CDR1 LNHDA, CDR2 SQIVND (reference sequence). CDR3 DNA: TGTGCCAGTAGCCAGACAGGGCCTCGGGGCGAGACCCAGTACTTC. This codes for CASSQTGPRGETQYF.

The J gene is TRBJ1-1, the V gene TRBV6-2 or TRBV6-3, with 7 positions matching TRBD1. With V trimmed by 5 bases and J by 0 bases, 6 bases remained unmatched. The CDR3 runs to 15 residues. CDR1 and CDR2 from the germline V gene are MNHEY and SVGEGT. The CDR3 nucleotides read TGTGCCAGCAGTGGCGTCGGGACAGTGAACACTGAAGCTTTCTTT. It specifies CASSGVGTVNTEAFF.

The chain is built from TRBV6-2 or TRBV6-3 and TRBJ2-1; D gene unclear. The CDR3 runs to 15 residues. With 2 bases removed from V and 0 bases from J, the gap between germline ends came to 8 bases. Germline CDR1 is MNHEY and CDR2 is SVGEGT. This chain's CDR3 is CASSYELDSYNEQFF. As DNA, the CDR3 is TGTGCCAGCAGTTACGAGTTAGACTCCTACAATGAGCAGTTCTTC.

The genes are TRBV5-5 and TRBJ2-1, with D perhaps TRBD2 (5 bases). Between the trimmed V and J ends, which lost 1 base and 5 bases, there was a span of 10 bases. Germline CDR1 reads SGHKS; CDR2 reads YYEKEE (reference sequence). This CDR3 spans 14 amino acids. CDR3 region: CASSLSPADNEQFF. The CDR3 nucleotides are TGTGCCAGCAGCTTGTCCCCAGCGGACAATGAGCAGTTCTTC. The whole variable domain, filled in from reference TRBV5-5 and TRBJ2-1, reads DAGVTQSPTHLIKTRGQQVTLRCSPISGHKSVSWYQQVLGQGPQFIFQYYEKEERGRGNFPDRFSARQFPNYSSELNVNALLLGDSALYLCASSLSPADNEQFFGPGTRLTVL.

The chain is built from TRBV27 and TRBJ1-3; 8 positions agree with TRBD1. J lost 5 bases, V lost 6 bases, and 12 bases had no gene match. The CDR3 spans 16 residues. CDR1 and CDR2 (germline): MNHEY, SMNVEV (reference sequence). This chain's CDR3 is CASSTARQGRRNTIYF. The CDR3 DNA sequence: TGTGCCAGCAGCACAGCCCGACAGGGGCGACGAAACACCATATATTTT.

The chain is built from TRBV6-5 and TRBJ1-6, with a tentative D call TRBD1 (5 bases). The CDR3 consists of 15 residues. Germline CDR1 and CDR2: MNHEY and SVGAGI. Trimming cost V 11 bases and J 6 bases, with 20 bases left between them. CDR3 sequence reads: CAGPLGGDLNSPLHF. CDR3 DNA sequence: TGTGCCGGACCACTAGGCGGGGACCTTAATTCACCCCTCCACTTT.

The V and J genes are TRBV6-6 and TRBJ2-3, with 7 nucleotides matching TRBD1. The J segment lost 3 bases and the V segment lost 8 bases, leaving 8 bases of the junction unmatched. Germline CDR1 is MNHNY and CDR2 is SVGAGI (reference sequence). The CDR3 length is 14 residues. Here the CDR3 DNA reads TGTGCCAGCCGGCAAGGACAGGTGACAGATACGCAGTATTTT. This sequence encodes CASRQGQVTDTQYF.

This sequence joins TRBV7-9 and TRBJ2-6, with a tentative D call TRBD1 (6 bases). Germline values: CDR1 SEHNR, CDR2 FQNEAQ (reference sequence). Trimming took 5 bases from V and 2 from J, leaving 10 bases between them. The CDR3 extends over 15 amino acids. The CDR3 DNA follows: TGTGCCAGCAGCCAACAGGGTACTGGGGCCAACGTCCTGACTTTC. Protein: CASSQQGTGANVLTF.

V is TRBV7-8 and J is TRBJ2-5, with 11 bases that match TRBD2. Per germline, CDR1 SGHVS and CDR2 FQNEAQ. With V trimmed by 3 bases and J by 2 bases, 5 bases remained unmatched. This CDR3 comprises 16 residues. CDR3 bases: TGTGCCAGCAGCTTCGGGGGACTAGCGGAACAAGAGACCCAGTACTTC. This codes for CASSFGGLAEQETQYF. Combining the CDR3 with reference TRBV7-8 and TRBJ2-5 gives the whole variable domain GAGVSQSPRYKVAKRGQDVALRCDPISGHVSLFWYQQALGQGPEFLTYFQNEAQLDKSGLPSDRFFAERPEGSVSTLKIQRTQQEDSAVYLCASSFGGLAEQETQYFGPGTRLLVL.

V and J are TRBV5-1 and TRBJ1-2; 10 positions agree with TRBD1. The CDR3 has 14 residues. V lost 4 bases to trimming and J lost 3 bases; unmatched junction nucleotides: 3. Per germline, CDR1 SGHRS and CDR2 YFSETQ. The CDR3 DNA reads TGCGCCAGCAGCGAGGGACAGGGGCACTATGGCTACACCTTC. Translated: CASSEGQGHYGYTF. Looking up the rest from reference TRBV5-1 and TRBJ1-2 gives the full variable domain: KAGVTQTPRYLIKTRGQQVTLSCSPISGHRSVSWYQQTPGQGLQFLFEYFSETQRNKGNFPGRFSGRQFSNSRSEMNVSTLELGDSALYLCASSEGQGHYGYTFGSGTRLTVV.

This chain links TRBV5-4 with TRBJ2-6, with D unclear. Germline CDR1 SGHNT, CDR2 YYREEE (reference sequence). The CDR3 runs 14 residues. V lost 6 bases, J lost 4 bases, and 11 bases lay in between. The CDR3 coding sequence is TGTGCCAGCACCGACGCGGCGGGGGCCAACGTCCTGACTTTC. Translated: CASTDAAGANVLTF.

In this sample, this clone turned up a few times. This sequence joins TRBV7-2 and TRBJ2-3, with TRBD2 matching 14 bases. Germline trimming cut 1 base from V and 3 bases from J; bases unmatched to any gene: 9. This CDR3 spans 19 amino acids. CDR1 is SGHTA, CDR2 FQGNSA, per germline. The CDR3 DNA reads TGTGCCAGCAGCTTAGACCCGGGACTAGCGGGAGCTGGAACAGATACGCAGTATTTT. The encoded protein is CASSLDPGLAGAGTDTQYF.

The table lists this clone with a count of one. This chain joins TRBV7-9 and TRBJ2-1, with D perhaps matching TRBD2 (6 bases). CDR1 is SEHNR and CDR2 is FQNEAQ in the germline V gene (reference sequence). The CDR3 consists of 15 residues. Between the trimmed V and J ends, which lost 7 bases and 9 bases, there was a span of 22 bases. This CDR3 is CASILTGLPSLEQFF. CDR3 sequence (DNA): TGTGCCAGCATCCTGACGGGACTGCCTAGTCTTGAGCAGTTCTTC.

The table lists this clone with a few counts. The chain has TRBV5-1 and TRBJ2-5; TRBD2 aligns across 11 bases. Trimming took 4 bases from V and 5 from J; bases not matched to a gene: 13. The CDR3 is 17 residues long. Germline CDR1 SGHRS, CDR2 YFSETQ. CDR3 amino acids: CASSPRGVAGGTETQYF. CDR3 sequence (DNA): TGCGCCAGCAGCCCGAGGGGAGTAGCGGGGGGGACGGAGACCCAGTACTTC.

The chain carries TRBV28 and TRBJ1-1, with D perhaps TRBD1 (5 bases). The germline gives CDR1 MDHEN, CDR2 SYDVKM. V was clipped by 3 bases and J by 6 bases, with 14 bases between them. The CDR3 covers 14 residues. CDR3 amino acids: CASSFGGARAEAFF. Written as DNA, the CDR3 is TGTGCCAGCAGTTTTGGAGGGGCGCGGGCTGAAGCTTTCTTT.

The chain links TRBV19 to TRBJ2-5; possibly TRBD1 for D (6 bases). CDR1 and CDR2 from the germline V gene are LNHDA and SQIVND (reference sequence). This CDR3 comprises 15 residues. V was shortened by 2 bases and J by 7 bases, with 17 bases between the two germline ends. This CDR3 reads CASSITPRGVGTQYF. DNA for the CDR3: TGTGCCAGTAGTATAACCCCCAGGGGTGTTGGGACCCAGTACTTC.

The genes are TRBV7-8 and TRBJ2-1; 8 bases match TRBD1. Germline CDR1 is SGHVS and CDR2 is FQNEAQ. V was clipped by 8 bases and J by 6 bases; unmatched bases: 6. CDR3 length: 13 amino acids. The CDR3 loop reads CASGTGAANEQFF. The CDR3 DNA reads TGTGCCAGCGGGACAGGAGCCGCCAATGAGCAGTTCTTC.

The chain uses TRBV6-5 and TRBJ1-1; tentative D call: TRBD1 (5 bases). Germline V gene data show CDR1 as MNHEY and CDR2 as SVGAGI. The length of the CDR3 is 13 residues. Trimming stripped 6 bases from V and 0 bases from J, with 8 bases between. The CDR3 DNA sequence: TGTGCCAGCAGGGGGCGGATGAACACTGAAGCTTTCTTT. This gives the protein CASRGRMNTEAFF.